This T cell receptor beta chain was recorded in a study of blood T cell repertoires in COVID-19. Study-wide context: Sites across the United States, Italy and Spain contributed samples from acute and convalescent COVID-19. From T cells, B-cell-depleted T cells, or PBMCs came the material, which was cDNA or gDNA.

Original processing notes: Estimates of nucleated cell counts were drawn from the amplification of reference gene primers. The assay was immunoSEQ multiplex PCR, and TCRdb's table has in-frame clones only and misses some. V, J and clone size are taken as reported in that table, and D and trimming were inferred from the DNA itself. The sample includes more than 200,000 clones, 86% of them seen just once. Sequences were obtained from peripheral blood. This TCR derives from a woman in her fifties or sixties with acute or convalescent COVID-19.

CDR3 region: CASNRRGATDTQYF. The CDR3 coding sequence is TGTGCCAGCAACCGGCGGGGGGCTACAGATACGCAGTATTTT. This chain links TRBV6-5 with TRBJ2-3; TRBD2 matches 8 bases. CDR3 length: 14 amino acids. CDR1 is MNHEY and CDR2 is SVGAGI in the germline V gene. Trimming took 7 bases from V and 3 from J; bases not matched to a gene: 6.